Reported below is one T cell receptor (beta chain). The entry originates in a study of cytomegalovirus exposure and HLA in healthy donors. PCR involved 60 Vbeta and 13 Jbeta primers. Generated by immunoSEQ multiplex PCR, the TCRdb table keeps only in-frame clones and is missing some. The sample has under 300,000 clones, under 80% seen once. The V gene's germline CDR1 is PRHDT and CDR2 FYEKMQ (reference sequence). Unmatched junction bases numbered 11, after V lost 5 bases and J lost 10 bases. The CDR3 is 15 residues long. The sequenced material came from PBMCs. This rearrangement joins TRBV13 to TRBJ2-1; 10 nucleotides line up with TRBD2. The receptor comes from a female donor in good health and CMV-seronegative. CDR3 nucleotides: TGTGCCAGCAGCCAAAGCCAGCGGGAGGGCAGGGAGCAGTTCTTC. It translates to CASSQSQREGREQFF.